This TCR beta chain was captured by sequencing in a study of blood T cell repertoires in COVID-19. Whole-study context: Sample material is recorded as cDNA or gDNA derived from T cells, B-cell-depleted T cells, or PBMCs.

The method was immunoSEQ multiplex PCR; TCRdb's version includes in-frame clones alone and lacks a portion of them. The table records approximately 220,000 clones, 81% of them present only once. The CDR3 is 14 residues long. Germline V gene lookup returns CDR1 MDHEN and CDR2 SYDVKM. Trimming pared 3 bases from V and 8 bases from J, leaving 13 bases between. Sequenced: peripheral blood. This TCR was recovered from a woman over 75 with acute or convalescent COVID-19. The genes are TRBV28 and TRBJ2-2; a weak D match, TRBD1 (5 bases). The CDR3 is CASSFRSGPGELFF. The CDR3 DNA reads as TGTGCCAGCAGTTTCCGATCAGGGCCTGGGGAGCTGTTTTTT.